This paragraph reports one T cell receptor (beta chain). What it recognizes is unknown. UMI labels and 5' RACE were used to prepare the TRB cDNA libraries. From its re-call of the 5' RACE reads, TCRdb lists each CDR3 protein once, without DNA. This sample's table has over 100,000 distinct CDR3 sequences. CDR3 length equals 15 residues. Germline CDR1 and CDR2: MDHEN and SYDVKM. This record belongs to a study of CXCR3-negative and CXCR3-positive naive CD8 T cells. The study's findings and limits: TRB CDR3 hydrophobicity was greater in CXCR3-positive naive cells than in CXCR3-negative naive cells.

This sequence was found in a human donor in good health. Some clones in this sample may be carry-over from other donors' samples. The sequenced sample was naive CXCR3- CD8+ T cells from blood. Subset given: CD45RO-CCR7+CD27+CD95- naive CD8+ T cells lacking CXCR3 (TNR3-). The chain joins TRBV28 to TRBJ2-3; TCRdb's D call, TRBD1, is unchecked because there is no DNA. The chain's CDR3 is CASSQRGSRSDTQYF.